This TCR beta chain was identified during a study of immune evolution from preneoplasia to lung adenocarcinoma. Overall study results and limits: Top clone share appeared to fall from AAH through AIS, MIA, adenocarcinoma. Normal lung had highest clonality; later lesions appeared denser, more diverse.

Each case's diagnosis was confirmed by two pathologists on H&E. The table came from immunoSEQ multiplex PCR; TCRdb's copy has only in-frame clones and leaves some out. The sample records 4,500 to 7,000 clones, around 69% being singletons. Note on this clone: Antigen unknown.

Trimming left V 6 bases short and J 3 bases short, with 11 bases between. Germline lookup yields CDR1 MDHEN and CDR2 SYDVKM. The CDR3 has 13 amino acids. Sequencing was performed on FFPE adjacent normal lung tissue. J is TRBJ1-2 and V is TRBV28; unclear D gene. This TCR was recovered from an older person with lung adenocarcinoma. The DNA for the CDR3 is TGTGCCAGCAGCCCCGGAAGTCACTATGGCTACACCTTC. Encoded protein: CASSPGSHYGYTF.